This TCR beta chain came from a study of Ad26.COV2.S vaccination and SARS-CoV-2 variants. Details on this clone: Antigen specificity is unknown.

Overall study findings and caveats: Non-spike TCR breadth did not differ much between vaccine and placebo recipients. Reportedly, spike-specific CD8+ and CD4+ T cell responses achieved substantial breadth once vaccination had taken place.

Germline CDR1 SGHRS, CDR2 YFSETQ. The CDR3 totals 16 residues. V was pared by 0 bases and J by 3 bases, with 14 bases between. The repertoire was sequenced with immunoSEQ multiplex PCR; TCRdb's copy has only in-frame clones and lacks some. The data hold 120,000 to 150,000 clones, with about nine tenths observed a single time. The specimen comprised peripheral blood, sampled after recovery from COVID-19. This TCR derives from a human donor who had recovered from COVID-19. J is TRBJ2-3 and V is TRBV5-1; D not resolved. The CDR3 nucleotides are TGCGCCAGCAGCTTGGGGCCCCTCTCCGGGACAGATACGCAGTATTTT. This gives the protein CASSLGPLSGTDTQYF. Full variable domain (remainder filled in from reference TRBV5-1 and TRBJ2-3): KAGVTQTPRYLIKTRGQQVTLSCSPISGHRSVSWYQQTPGQGLQFLFEYFSETQRNKGNFPGRFSGRQFSNSRSEMNVSTLELGDSALYLCASSLGPLSGTDTQYFGPGTRLTVL.